A selection of T cell receptor beta chains follows, all from one sample in a study of glioma-infiltrating T cells after dendritic cell vaccination. Clones were read by immunoSEQ multiplex PCR, and TCRdb kept only the in-frame ones, dropping some. Of some 99,000 clones listed, approximately 80% are singletons. This specimen consisted of blood, obtained after dendritic cell vaccination. All receptors come from a human donor with glioblastoma. CDR3s include the opening cysteine and the closing phenylalanine or tryptophan. D genes are given only for firm matches. The size entry is marked missing in some rows and otherwise reads once, few, many or a size class.

V gene	J gene	clone size	D gene	CDR3 DNA	CDR3 protein
TRBV5-1	TRBJ2-7	-	TRBD2	TGCGCCAGCAGCTTACTAGCGGGGGGCTACGAGCAGTACTTC	CASSLLAGGYEQYF
TRBV2	TRBJ1-5	-	TRBD1	TGTGCCAGCACAACAGGGGGACAGCCCCAGCATTTT	CASTTGGQPQHF
TRBV7-9	TRBJ1-2	-	-	TGTGCCAGCAGCTTAGGACAGGCAATCGGCTATGGCTACACCTTC	CASSLGQAIGYGYTF
TRBV9	TRBJ1-4	-	TRBD1	TGTGCCAGCAGCGAGGACAGGGGGCATGAAAAACTGTTTTTT	CASSEDRGHEKLFF
TRBV5-1	TRBJ2-5	-	-	TGCGCCAGCAGCGTATACCAAGAGACCCAGTACTTC	CASSVYQETQYF
TRBV19	TRBJ1-2	-	TRBD1	TGTGCCAGTAGTATAGAGGGGACAGGGACATATGGCTACACCTTC	CASSIEGTGTYGYTF
TRBV10-3	TRBJ1-4	-	-	TGTGCCATCAGTGAGTCGACTCGTGAGGGAATTAATGAAAAACTGTTTTTT	CAISESTREGINEKLFF
TRBV2	TRBJ1-2	-	TRBD1	TGTGCCAGCAGTTTCCGGACAGGGTCGGGCTACACCTTC	CASSFRTGSGYTF
TRBV10-3	TRBJ1-2	-	TRBD1	TGTGCCATCAGTGAGTCGCGACAGGGGGCCCAGGGCTACACCTTC	CAISESRQGAQGYTF
TRBV27	TRBJ2-1	-	-	TGTGCCAGCAAGTCCCCCCGACCTACTAGCTCGTTTATCCCTTTCAATGAGCAGTTCTTC	CASKSPRPTSSFIPFNEQFF
TRBV10-3	TRBJ2-1	few	-	TGTGCCATCAGGGGGGACTTTTACAATGAGCAGTTCTTC	CAIRGDFYNEQFF
TRBV7-9	TRBJ2-7	-	TRBD2	TGTGCCAGCAGCTTAGTGGGTGGGGGGGGGTCCTACGAGCAGTACTTC	CASSLVGGGGSYEQYF
TRBV7-2	TRBJ2-7	few	TRBD1	TGTGCCAGCAGTCGAGGACAGGTCCGCTACGAGCAGTACTTC	CASSRGQVRYEQYF
TRBV5-1	TRBJ1-3	-	-	TGCGCCAGCAGCTTGGTTGGGGGCTCCTCTGGAAACACCATATATTTT	CASSLVGGSSGNTIYF
TRBV2	TRBJ1-2	-	TRBD1	TGTGCCAGCGGGACAGATAACTATGGCTACACCTTC	CASGTDNYGYTF
TRBV5-1	TRBJ2-1	-	TRBD2	TGCGCCAGCAGCCGGACTAGCGGGGCTTACAATGAGCAGTTCTTC	CASSRTSGAYNEQFF
TRBV9	TRBJ2-1	-	-	TGTGCCAGCAGCGTAGAACTACAGGGACCATACAATGAGCAGTTCTTC	CASSVELQGPYNEQFF
TRBV29-1	TRBJ1-2	-	TRBD1	TGCAGCGTTGAAGACTTTGGGGGGACAGAAGACTATGGCTACACCTTC	CSVEDFGGTEDYGYTF
TRBV6-6	TRBJ1-2	-	-	TGTGCCAGCAGTTACTCCAGACAGGACCAGAACTATGGCTACACCTTC	CASSYSRQDQNYGYTF
TRBV28	TRBJ2-7	-	TRBD1	TGTGCCAGCAGTTCGGGGGACAGGGCATGGCTCAAACAGTACTTC	CASSSGDRAWLKQYF
TRBV6-6	TRBJ1-1	-	-	TGTGCCAGCAACCAGGATGACAGGAGGACTGAAGCTTTCTTT	CASNQDDRRTEAFF
TRBV6-1	TRBJ1-1	-	-	TGTGCCAGCAGTGAAGAGCCGGCGGGGAAAGCTTTCTTT	CASSEEPAGKAFF